This T cell receptor (beta chain) originates from a study of OX40 agonist ivuxolimab in advanced cancers. The study in broad terms: The costimulatory receptor OX40 (CD134) was targeted by ivuxolimab, a fully human IgG2 agonistic monoclonal antibody. Of the approximately 54 patients in dose escalation, 19 had hepatocellular carcinoma, some 15 had melanoma, 9 had renal cell carcinoma and 9 had head and neck cancer. The paper covers the monotherapy dose-escalation part of the phase I ivuxolimab trial, which included N of about 56 patients. A male proportion of around 83% and a mean age of about 60 years, ranging from 23 to 79, were recorded for the dose-escalation cohort. Peripheral TCRbeta sequencing was intended to test whether TCR sequence diversity was altered and clonal T-cell expansion was caused by ivuxolimab. Patients were allowed to have had prior anti-PD-1, anti-PD-L1 or anti-CTLA-4 therapy, and 40% of the dose-escalation patients had previously received checkpoint inhibitors. Partial responses occurred in three dose-escalation patients, of whom one had hepatocellular carcinoma and two had cutaneous melanoma. Intravenous ivuxolimab was administered to patients every 2 weeks at six dose levels: 0.01, 0.1, 0.3, 1.5, 3 and 10 mg/kg. Study-wide conclusions, independent of this receptor: In the 0.1-3.0 mg/kg groups, partial responders had among the lowest normalized peripheral clonal expansion, particularly in CD8+ T cells. Which antigens the clonally expanded peripheral T cells were specific for was not determined. After ivuxolimab, CD8+ T cells had more expanded clones than CD4+ T cells on average. Low levels of normalized T-cell clonal expansion were also shown by some nonresponding patients. At doses of 0.1 to 3.0 mg/kg, clonal expansion of both CD4+ and CD8+ T cells in blood was seen between baseline and week 6.

To sequence the TCRbeta CDR3 region, genomic DNA was isolated from the sorted cells. TCRbeta CDR3 regions were sequenced using the immunoSEQ Assay. TCRdb obtained this table from immuneACCESS and retained in-frame rearrangements with V and J assigned. These tables miss some clones; where compared with another copy, unresolved V genes account for less than half of the shortfall, and the remainder is unexplained. In this sample the table shows about 65,000 clones, roughly 91% of which occur a single time. Clones ranked in the top ten supply approximately 0.39% of the sample. CDR1 and CDR2 are drawn from the germline V gene (reference sequence): WNHNN, SYGVQD. Spanning cysteine to phenylalanine, the CDR3 consists of 16 amino acids. Of the read, only the CDR3 DNA is kept; its 48 bases are in frame from base 1. V was cut back by 0 bases and J by 0 bases, leaving a gap of 9 bases between them. A word on this clone: Its recognized antigen is unknown. There are no base qualities to consult, and no much larger clone falls within one base.

Patients with a history of autoimmune disease or receiving systemic immunosuppression were excluded from the trial. Peripheral blood for TCR sequencing was drawn from every dose cohort at baseline, at cycle 4 day 1 and at cycle 7 day 1. Samples were obtained from an open-label, multicenter, first-in-human phase I dose-escalation trial of ivuxolimab. Adults with locally advanced or metastatic head and neck squamous cell, hepatocellular, melanoma or renal cell carcinoma were enrolled in the trial. CD4+ and CD8+ T cells were sorted separately from peripheral blood before TCR sequencing. Sample: CD4+ or CD8+ T cells sorted from blood, taken in a trial of the OX40 agonist ivuxolimab. The receptor was isolated from an adult with an advanced solid tumor such as melanoma, head and neck, liver or kidney cancer. The rearranged chain carries TRBV10-1 and TRBJ2-4; TRBD2 is a possible D gene, resting on 5 matching bases. This receptor carries the CDR3 CASSESPGIAKNIQYF. The bases read TGCGCCAGCAGTGAGTCACCCGGGATAGCCAAAAACATTCAGTACTTC.